The entry below gives a single TCR beta chain sequence along with its context. This record belongs to a study of control samples from healthy donors and cancer patients. The ends were cut back, 5 bases at V and 1 base at J, with 17 bases in the middle. CDR3 size: 16 residues. Germline V gene sequence: CDR1 SGHVS, CDR2 FNYEAQ. Clones were sequenced by immunoSEQ multiplex PCR, and TCRdb holds only the in-frame ones, with some missing. The sample contains tens of thousands of clones, about 91% of which appear only once. The chain recombines TRBV7-6 with TRBJ2-5; D not certain. Specimen: blood. The receptor's source is a man between 45 and 60 years old in good health. CDR3 in DNA: TGTGCCAGCAGCCCCGGCACCGACCCCCCCCAAGAGACCCAGTACTTC. As protein: CASSPGTDPPQETQYF.